This TCR beta chain was retrieved from a study of T-cell memory formation after mild COVID-19. Findings and caveats of the study: Clones which contracted sat mainly in CM and EM if CD4+, and in EMRA if CD8+. The finding that pre-infection memory included some responding clones suggested that cross-reactive memory joined.

Germline CDR1 and CDR2: MNHEY and SMNVEV (reference sequence). CDR3 length equals 15 residues. The ends were cut back, 3 bases at V and 0 bases at J, with 11 bases in the middle. With regard to this clonotype: Antigen: not known.

TCRdb re-called the 5' RACE reads with MiXCR, one entry per CDR3 protein. The repertoire includes over 500,000 distinct CDR3 sequences, roughly a sixth of them detected once, and roughly 8% sits in the top ten. Input material: PBMCs or a T cell subset sorted from them (not recorded which). The rearrangement joins TRBV27 to TRBJ1-1, with no clear D. This TCR derives from an adult woman who had mild COVID-19 (a few samples of this study predate the infection). Cell type and time point are not known. The CDR3 region has the DNA TGTGCCAGCAGTTTGGGCAGGCAAATGAACACTGAAGCTTTCTTT. Translation: CASSLGRQMNTEAFF.